The following is a T cell receptor beta chain sequence with its context. This sample is part of a study of blood T cell repertoires in COVID-19. About the study: In each case, the material was cDNA or gDNA derived from T cells, B-cell-depleted T cells, or PBMCs.

This CDR3 has 12 residues. The ends lost 4 bases at V and 5 bases at J; junction bases unmatched: 5. Germline V gives CDR1 GTSNPN, CDR2 SVGIG (reference sequence). In the original workflow: Estimates of nucleated cell counts were drawn from the amplification of reference gene primers. Profiling relied on immunoSEQ multiplex PCR, and the TCRdb table lists in-frame clones only, not all of them. V, J and clone size are those of that table, while D and trimming were read from the DNA. The sample records roughly 99,000 clones, under 95% being singletons. This receptor was identified in a woman aged 30 to 39 with acute or convalescent COVID-19. This chain links TRBV30 with TRBJ2-7, with 7 bases matching TRBD1. Material for sequencing was peripheral blood. This CDR3 is CAWTGGFDEQYF. DNA for the CDR3: TGTGCCTGGACAGGGGGTTTTGACGAGCAGTACTTC.